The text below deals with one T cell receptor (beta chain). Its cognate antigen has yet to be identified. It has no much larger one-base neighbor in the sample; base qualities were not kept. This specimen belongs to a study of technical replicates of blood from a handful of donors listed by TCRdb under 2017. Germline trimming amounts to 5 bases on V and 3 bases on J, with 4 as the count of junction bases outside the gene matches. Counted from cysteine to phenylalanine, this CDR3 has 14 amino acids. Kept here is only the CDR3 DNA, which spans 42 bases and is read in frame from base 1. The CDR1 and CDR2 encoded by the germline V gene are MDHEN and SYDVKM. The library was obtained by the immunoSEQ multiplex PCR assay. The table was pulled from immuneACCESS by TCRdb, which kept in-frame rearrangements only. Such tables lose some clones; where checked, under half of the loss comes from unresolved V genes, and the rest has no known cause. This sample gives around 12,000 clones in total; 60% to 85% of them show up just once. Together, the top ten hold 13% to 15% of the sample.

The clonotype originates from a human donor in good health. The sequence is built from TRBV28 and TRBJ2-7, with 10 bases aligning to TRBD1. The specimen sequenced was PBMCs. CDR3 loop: CASSKGQGSYEQYF. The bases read TGTGCCAGCAGTAAGGGACAGGGGAGCTACGAGCAGTACTTC. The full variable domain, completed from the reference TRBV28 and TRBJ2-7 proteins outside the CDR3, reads DVKVTQSSRYLVKRTGEKVFLECVQDMDHENMFWYRQDPGLGLRLIYFSYDVKMKEKGDIPEGYSVSREKKERFSLILESASTNQTSMYLCASSKGQGSYEQYFGPGTRLTVT.